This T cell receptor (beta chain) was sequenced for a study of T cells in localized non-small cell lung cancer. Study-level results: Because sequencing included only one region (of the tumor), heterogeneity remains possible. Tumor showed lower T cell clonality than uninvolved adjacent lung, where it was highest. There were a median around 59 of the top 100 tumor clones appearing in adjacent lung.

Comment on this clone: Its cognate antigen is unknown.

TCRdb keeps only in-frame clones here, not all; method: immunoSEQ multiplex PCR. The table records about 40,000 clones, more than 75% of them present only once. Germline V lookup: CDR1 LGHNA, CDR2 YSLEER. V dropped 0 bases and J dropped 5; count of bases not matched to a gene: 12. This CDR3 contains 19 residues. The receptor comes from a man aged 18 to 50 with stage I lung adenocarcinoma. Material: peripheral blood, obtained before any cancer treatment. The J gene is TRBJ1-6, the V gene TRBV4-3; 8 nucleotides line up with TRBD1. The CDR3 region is CASSQDLPGGDLNNSPLHF. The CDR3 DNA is TGCGCCAGCAGCCAAGATCTACCAGGGGGCGATTTGAATAATTCACCCCTCCACTTT.